This is a list of T cell receptor beta chains from one sample in a study of regulatory dendritic cells for organ transplantation. Sequencing was performed with immunoSEQ multiplex PCR; in TCRdb, only in-frame clones are kept and a portion is missing. The sample shows approximately 19,000 clones, 60% to 80% of them seen only once. The sequencing input was memory CD4+ T cells from blood. The receptor set was obtained from a human donor in good health. The CDR3 runs from the conserved cysteine through the conserved F or W. The D gene is left open where the match is weak. Only some rows state a clone size, as once, few, many or a class for expanded clones.

few	TRBJ2-1	TRBV6-1	TRBD2	TGTGCCAGCTGCGATAGCGGGGGGGCCAATGAGCAGTTCTTC	CASCDSGGANEQFF
.	TRBJ2-5	TRBV7-2	.	TGTGCCAGCAGCTTAGGGGGCACAGGTTCAGGCCAAGAGACCCAGTACTTC	CASSLGGTGSGQETQYF
.	TRBJ2-2	TRBV5-5	TRBD2	TGTGCCAGCAGCAGCGGCCTAGCGGGATCGACCGGGGAGCTGTTTTTT	CASSSGLAGSTGELFF
.	TRBJ1-2	TRBV6-1	TRBD1	TGTGCCAGCAGGGAGACAGGGAGCTATGGCTACACCTTC	CASRETGSYGYTF
.	TRBJ2-2	TRBV6-6	TRBD1	TGTGCCAGCTCCTTACAGGGGGCGAACACCGGGGAGCTGTTTTTT	CASSLQGANTGELFF
.	TRBJ2-3	TRBV9	.	TGTGCCAGCAGCCCGACAACTAGACCCTCGGGCACAGATACGCAGTATTTT	CASSPTTRPSGTDTQYF
few	TRBJ1-6	TRBV11-3	.	TGTGCCAGCAGTCGAGACAGCTATAATTCACCCCTCCACTTT	CASSRDSYNSPLHF
.	TRBJ1-6	TRBV6-1	.	TGTGCCGCAGGAGGCGGATCACCCCTCCACTTT	CAAGGGSPLHF
.	TRBJ1-2	TRBV5-1	TRBD1	TGCGCCAGCAGCTTGGAGGCGACAGGGACCTCGTTCTATGGCTACACCTTC	CASSLEATGTSFYGYTF
once	TRBJ1-6	TRBV19	TRBD1	TGTGCCAGTAGTAGGGACAGAAATTCACCCCTCCACTTT	CASSRDRNSPLHF
.	TRBJ2-5	TRBV2	TRBD2	TGTGCCAGCAGTGTCTCATCGGGGGGACTAGCGGGGGAAGAGACCCAGTACTTC	CASSVSSGGLAGEETQYF
.	TRBJ2-1	TRBV19	TRBD2	TGTGCCAGTAGTATAGGCCTAGCGGGGGGCGATGAGCAGTTCTTC	CASSIGLAGGDEQFF
.	TRBJ2-1	TRBV6-6	TRBD2	TGTGCCAGCAGTCACAGACTAGCGGGGGACCACAATGAGCAGTTCTTC	CASSHRLAGDHNEQFF
.	TRBJ2-1	TRBV6-1	.	TGTGCCAGCAGTGAAACCCCCCCCGCCCAACGGGGGTCAAATCTGCAGTTCTTC	CASSETPPAQRGSNLQFF
.	TRBJ2-1	TRBV11-2	TRBD2	TGTGCCAGCAGCCCAACCGGGACTAGCGGGGACAATGAGCAGTTCTTC	CASSPTGTSGDNEQFF
.	TRBJ2-1	TRBV27	TRBD1	TGTGCCAGCAGTTTAATACAGGGGGTCGTTCTGGATGAGCAGTTCTTC	CASSLIQGVVLDEQFF
few	TRBJ1-2	TRBV6-5	.	TGTGCCAGCAGTCCACAGGGCCTCGGTGGCTACACCTTC	CASSPQGLGGYTF
.	TRBJ1-4	TRBV5-1	TRBD1	TGCGCCAGCAGCCCGGGGGGACAGGCTGAAAAACTGTTTTTT	CASSPGGQAEKLFF
medium-sized	TRBJ2-5	TRBV19	TRBD2	TGTGCCAGTAGTACCAACGGGGGGGGCGGAGAGACCCAGTACTTC	CASSTNGGGGETQYF
once	TRBJ1-2	TRBV2	TRBD1	TGTGCCAGCAGTCAACAACAACAGGGGGCAGACTATGGCTACACCTTC	CASSQQQQGADYGYTF
.	TRBJ2-3	TRBV4-2	TRBD2	TGTGCCAGCAGCCTGAGCGGGGGGGCCCCAGATACGCAGTATTTT	CASSLSGGAPDTQYF
few	TRBJ2-7	TRBV4-1	TRBD2	TGCGCCAGCAGCCACGTCGGACTAGCGGGAGCCTCCGAGCAGTACTTC	CASSHVGLAGASEQYF
.	TRBJ2-1	TRBV6-1	TRBD1	TGTGCCAGCAGCCCGGGACAGGGGACCAATGAGCAGTTCTTC	CASSPGQGTNEQFF
.	TRBJ1-5	TRBV6-6	.	TGTGCCAGCAGTCAGGGGAATCAGCCCCAGCATTTT	CASSQGNQPQHF
few	TRBJ2-1	TRBV7-9	.	TGTGCCAGCAGTCGCTTCGCCGGGGTAGGCAATGAGCAGTTCTTC	CASSRFAGVGNEQFF